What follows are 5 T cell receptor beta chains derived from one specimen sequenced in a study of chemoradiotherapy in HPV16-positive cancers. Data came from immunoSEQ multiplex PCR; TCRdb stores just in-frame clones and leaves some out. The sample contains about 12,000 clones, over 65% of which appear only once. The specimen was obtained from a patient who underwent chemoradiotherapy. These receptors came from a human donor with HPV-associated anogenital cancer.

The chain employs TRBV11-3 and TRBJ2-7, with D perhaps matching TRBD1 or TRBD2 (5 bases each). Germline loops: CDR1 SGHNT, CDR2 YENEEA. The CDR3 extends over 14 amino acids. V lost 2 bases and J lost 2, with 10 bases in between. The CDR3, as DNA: TGTGCCAGCAGCTTATCCCAGGGACCCTACGAGCAGTACTTC. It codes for CASSLSQGPYEQYF.

The CDR3 DNA follows: TGTGCCAGTAGTTCCTATAGCGGGAGGGCTATCTACAATGAGCAGTTCTTC. Translation: CASSSYSGRAIYNEQFF. The rearrangement uses TRBV19 and TRBJ2-1, with 11 nucleotides matching TRBD2. CDR1 LNHDA and CDR2 SQIVND come from the germline V gene (reference sequence). The CDR3 consists of 17 residues. V lost 5 bases and J lost 3; bases outside the gene matches: 9.

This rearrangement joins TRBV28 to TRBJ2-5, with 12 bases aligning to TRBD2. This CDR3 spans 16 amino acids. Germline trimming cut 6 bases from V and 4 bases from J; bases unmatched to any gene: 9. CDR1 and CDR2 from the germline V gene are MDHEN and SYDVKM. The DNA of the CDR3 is TGTGCCAGCAGCGATGGGACTAGCGGGTCCCCAGAGACCCAGTACTTC. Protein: CASSDGTSGSPETQYF.

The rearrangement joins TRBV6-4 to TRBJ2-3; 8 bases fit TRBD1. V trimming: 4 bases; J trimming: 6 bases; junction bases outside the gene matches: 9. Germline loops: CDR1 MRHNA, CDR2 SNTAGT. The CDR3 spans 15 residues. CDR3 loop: CASSVESGGSDTQYF. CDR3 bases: TGTGCCAGCAGTGTGGAGTCAGGGGGCTCGGATACGCAGTATTTT.

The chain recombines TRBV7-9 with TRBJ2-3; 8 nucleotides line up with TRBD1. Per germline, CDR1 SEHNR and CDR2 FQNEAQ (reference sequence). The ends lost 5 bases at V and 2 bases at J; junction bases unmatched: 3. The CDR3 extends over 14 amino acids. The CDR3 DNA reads TGTGCCAGCAGCCGGGGACAGGTCACAGATACGCAGTATTTT. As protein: CASSRGQVTDTQYF.